The entry below describes one T cell receptor beta chain. Its antigen is not identified. This may be a read error, as it is one base from a much larger clone. Assembly of TCR beta libraries relied on iRepertoire HTBI primers together with Arm-PCR of CDR3 regions. TCRdb passed the multiplex PCR reads through MiXCR, listing each CDR3 protein once. This table has 500,000 or so distinct CDR3 sequences, 15% to 20% appearing once. Documented time point: newly diagnosed GD, antithyroid drugs for less than 3 months. From PBMCs, RNA was extracted and then used to make the TCR library. The junction had 5 bases not matched to a gene; V was cut back by 4 bases and J by 3 bases. The CDR3 length is 14 residues. Germline V lookup: CDR1 SGHKS, CDR2 YYEKEE (reference sequence). The sample belongs to a study of regulatory T cells in long-lasting Graves disease. General study points: Exclusively peripheral blood, rather than thyroid tissue, was studied. Persistent cases favored TRBV28, TRBJ1-2 and TRBJ2-5.

The data also belong to a second study, concerning T cells in Graves' hyperthyroidism and ophthalmopathy. That source notes: TCR CDR3 regions were first amplified by RT-PCR with HTBI primers. A model built on 13 V-J features separated ophthalmopathy from stable hyperthyroidism.

The V gene is TRBV5-5, the J gene TRBJ2-7, with 9 bases identical to TRBD1. The clonotype comes from a woman aged 35-60 years with Graves disease. The material sequenced was peripheral blood mononuclear cells (PBMCs), taken at new diagnosis, from a patient treated with antithyroid drugs. The CDR3 DNA is TGTGCCAGCAGCCCCTGGGGACAGGGCTACGAGCAGTACTTC. Amino acids: CASSPWGQGYEQYF.